This is a list of T cell receptor beta chains from one sample in a study of beta chain features in type 1 diabetes. Profiling relied on immunoSEQ multiplex PCR, and the TCRdb table lists in-frame clones only, not all of them. This table holds around 160,000 clones, about 50% found once. Specimen: Tregs from blood. The receptors originated from a man between 18 and 29 years old in good health. The CDR3 runs from the conserved cysteine through the conserved F or W. A D gene is named only where the DNA matches it firmly. Rows may omit the clone size; those that give it use once, few, many or a size class.

16,TRBV7-2,TRBJ2-7,-,TRBD1,CASSLVGGTGGYEQYF,TGTGCCAGCAGCTTAGTAGGGGGGACAGGGGGCTACGAGCAGTACTTC
14,TRBV6-5,TRBJ2-7,-,-,CASSRTGYSYEQYF,TGTGCCAGCAGCCGTACAGGGTACTCCTACGAGCAGTACTTC
15,TRBV28,TRBJ2-1,few,-,CASSLAGSSYNEQFF,TGTGCCAGCAGTTTGGCAGGTAGCTCCTACAATGAGCAGTTCTTC
16,TRBV5-4,TRBJ2-3,-,TRBD2,CASSKGTSGSTDTQYF,TGTGCCAGCAGCAAAGGGACTAGCGGTAGCACAGATACGCAGTATTTT
15,TRBV4-2,TRBJ1-5,-,-,CASSQANGVGQPQHF,TGTGCCAGCAGCCAAGCGAACGGGGTAGGTCAGCCCCAGCATTTT
15,TRBV19,TRBJ2-7,-,-,CASSISTGTSYEQYF,TGTGCCAGTAGTATCAGTACGGGAACCTCCTACGAGCAGTACTTC
16,TRBV28,TRBJ1-5,-,-,CASSWGTSHGNQPQHF,TGTGCCAGCAGTTGGGGGACAAGCCATGGCAATCAGCCCCAGCATTTT
12,TRBV7-3,TRBJ2-1,few,TRBD1,CASSLQGGEQFF,TGTGCCAGCAGCCTACAGGGGGGTGAGCAGTTCTTC
15,TRBV6-5,TRBJ1-1,few,-,CASSYSQGMNTEAFF,TGTGCCAGCAGTTACTCGCAGGGGATGAACACTGAAGCTTTCTTT
14,TRBV29-1,TRBJ2-1,few,TRBD2,CSAGGVGLNNEQFF,TGCAGCGCCGGGGGGGTCGGCCTCAACAATGAGCAGTTCTTC
17,TRBV4-2,TRBJ1-4,once,TRBD1,CASSQAWQGGTNEKLFF,TGTGCCAGCAGCCAAGCCTGGCAGGGGGGAACTAATGAAAAACTGTTTTTT
16,TRBV19,TRBJ2-3,once,TRBD2,CASSILSGGHRDTQYF,TGTGCCAGTAGTATACTAAGCGGGGGCCATCGCGATACGCAGTATTTT
14,TRBV7-2,TRBJ2-7,few,TRBD2,CASSMGVAGGEQYF,TGTGCCAGCAGCATGGGGGTAGCGGGCGGCGAGCAGTACTTC
14,TRBV10-3,TRBJ2-3,-,-,CAISELAGTDTQYF,TGTGCCATCAGTGAGTTGGCAGGCACAGATACGCAGTATTTT
15,TRBV5-6,TRBJ2-6,-,-,CASSFFGTGANVLTF,TGTGCCAGCAGCTTTTTCGGGACTGGGGCCAACGTCCTGACTTTC
16,TRBV5-1,TRBJ1-4,-,-,CASSFEGTPTNEKLFF,TGCGCCAGCAGCTTCGAGGGTACTCCAACTAATGAAAAACTGTTTTTT
16,TRBV15,TRBJ1-3,-,TRBD1,CATSPRTGNSGNTIYF,TGTGCCACCAGCCCACGGACAGGGAACTCTGGAAACACCATATATTTT
14,TRBV28,TRBJ1-1,-,-,CASSRGGVSTEAFF,TGTGCCAGCAGTCGGGGGGGCGTGAGCACTGAAGCTTTCTTT
15,TRBV5-6,TRBJ2-1,-,TRBD2,CASRELAGAFNEQFF,TGTGCCAGCAGGGAACTAGCGGGAGCTTTTAATGAGCAGTTCTTC
14,TRBV29-1,TRBJ2-7,-,-,CSVVDQGHPYEQYF,TGCAGCGTTGTGGATCAGGGACATCCCTACGAGCAGTACTTC